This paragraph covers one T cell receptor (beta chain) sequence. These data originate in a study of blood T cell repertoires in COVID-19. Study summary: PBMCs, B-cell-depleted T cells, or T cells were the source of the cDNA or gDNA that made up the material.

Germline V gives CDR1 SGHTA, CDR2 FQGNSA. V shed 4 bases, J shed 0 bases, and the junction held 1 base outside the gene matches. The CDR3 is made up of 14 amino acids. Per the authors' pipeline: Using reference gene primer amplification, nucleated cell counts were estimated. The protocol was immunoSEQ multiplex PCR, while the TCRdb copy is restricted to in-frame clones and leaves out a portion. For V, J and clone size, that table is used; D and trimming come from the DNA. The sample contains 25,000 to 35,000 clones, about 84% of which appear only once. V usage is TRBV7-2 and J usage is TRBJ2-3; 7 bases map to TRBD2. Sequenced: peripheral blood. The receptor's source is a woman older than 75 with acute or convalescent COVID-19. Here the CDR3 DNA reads TGTGCCAGCAGCTGGGGGGGGAGCACAGATACGCAGTATTTT. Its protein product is CASSWGGSTDTQYF. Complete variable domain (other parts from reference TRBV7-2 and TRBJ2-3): GAGVSQSPSNKVTEKGKDVELRCDPISGHTALYWYRQSLGQGLEFLIYFQGNSAPDKSGLPSDRFSAERTGGSVSTLTIQRTQQEDSAVYLCASSWGGSTDTQYFGPGTRLTVL.